A selection of T cell receptor beta chains follows, all from one sample in a study of blood T cell repertoires in COVID-19. The protocol was immunoSEQ multiplex PCR, while the TCRdb copy is restricted to in-frame clones and leaves out a portion. This table holds more than 95,000 clones, about 80% found once. The sequenced sample was peripheral blood. These receptors were collected from a woman of 80 years or more with active or convalescent COVID-19. Both conserved end residues are part of each CDR3.

v_gene	j_gene	CDR3aa
TRBV6-2/TRBV6-3	TRBJ2-7	CASSSHPRARRYEQYF
TRBV5-8	TRBJ1-1	CASSLQTTF
TRBV19	TRBJ2-3	CASRDRGRADTQYF
TRBV27	TRBJ2-1	CAGSPRGLAGPLIAYNEQFF
TRBV9	TRBJ1-1	CASSVTGMNTEAFF
TRBV28	TRBJ1-1	CASSLNREAFF
TRBV6-2/TRBV6-3	TRBJ1-1	CASSKHRGVTEAFF
TRBV24-1	TRBJ2-3	CATSDPTAPGTDTQYF
TRBV5-1	TRBJ1-6	CASSLAVSGYSPLHF
TRBV2	TRBJ2-7	CASSEGIAGIYEQYF
TRBV6-4	TRBJ1-2	CASSFRQGDKGYTF
TRBV27	TRBJ2-7	CASSLRVSQDEQYF
TRBV5-6	TRBJ1-1	CASSFKQGPMNTEAFF
TRBV7-2	TRBJ2-5	CASSFDREETQYF
TRBV11-3	TRBJ1-3	CASSPSGTDTIYF
TRBV10-3	TRBJ2-7	CAIADSGTTSYEQYF
TRBV9	TRBJ2-5	CASSVTSGVTQETQYF
TRBV18	TRBJ2-1	CASSHSGGLVEQFF
TRBV4-1	TRBJ2-6	CASSQDLVTSGSGANVLTF
TRBV4-3	TRBJ2-2	CASSQDRGSAAGELFF
TRBV18	TRBJ1-2	CASSPPTRGPDGYTF
TRBV19	TRBJ2-7	CASSHGEGLTYEQYF
TRBV27	TRBJ2-3	CASSASGLNSGTQYF
TRBV27	TRBJ1-2	CASSSRGLGHYGYTF
TRBV3-1/TRBV3-2	TRBJ2-7	CASSEIPRGSYEQYF
TRBV28	TRBJ2-2	CASCPATLGTSIGELFF
TRBV5-8	TRBJ1-1	CASSLGTGPISYGEAFF
TRBV5-1	TRBJ1-4	CASSPLGQVNEKLFF
TRBV4-1	TRBJ1-3	CASSQGQGAGNTIYF
TRBV12-3/TRBV12-4	TRBJ2-7	CASSLDRAYEQYF
TRBV19	TRBJ1-1	CASRNRGRTEAFF
TRBV21-1	TRBJ1-6	CASSPGTGDSPLHF
TRBV4-2	TRBJ2-3	CASSQTGTSTDTQYF
TRBV6-1	TRBJ1-3	CASSEVSSSSGNTIYF
TRBV7-2	TRBJ1-2	CASSLGTRANYGYTF
TRBV12-3/TRBV12-4	TRBJ1-1	CASSRGGNTEAFF